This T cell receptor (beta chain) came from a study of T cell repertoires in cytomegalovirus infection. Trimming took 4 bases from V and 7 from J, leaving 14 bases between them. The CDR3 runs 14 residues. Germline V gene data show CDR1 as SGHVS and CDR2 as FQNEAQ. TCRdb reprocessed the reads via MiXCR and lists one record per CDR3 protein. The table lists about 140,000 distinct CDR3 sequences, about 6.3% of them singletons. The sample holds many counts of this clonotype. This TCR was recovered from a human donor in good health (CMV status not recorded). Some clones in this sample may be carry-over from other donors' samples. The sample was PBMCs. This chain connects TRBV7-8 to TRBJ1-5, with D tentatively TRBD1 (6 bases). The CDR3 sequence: CASSWWGGRQPQHF. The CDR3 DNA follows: TGTGCCAGCAGCTGGTGGGGGGGCCGACAGCCCCAGCATTTT.